This TCR beta chain was captured by sequencing in a study of blood T cell repertoires in COVID-19. In the source study's methods: Estimation of nucleated cell counts relied on the amplification of reference gene primers. This table comes from immunoSEQ multiplex PCR, and its TCRdb copy is limited to in-frame clones, with some not included. That table furnishes V, J and clone size, whereas the DNA furnished D and trimming. The profile shows 200,000 to 250,000 clones, approximately 80% of them singletons. Germline CDR1 is MNHNS and CDR2 is SASEGT. Trimming pared 0 bases from V and 6 bases from J, leaving 13 bases between. This CDR3 contains 15 residues.

This TCR came from a woman aged 80 or over with COVID-19, enrolled during active disease. Sequences were obtained from peripheral blood. The chain couples TRBV6-1 to TRBJ2-3; the D is unclear. DNA for the CDR3: TGTGCCAGCAGTGAAGCGCGTCGACTTAGGGATACGCAGTATTTT. It specifies CASSEARRLRDTQYF.